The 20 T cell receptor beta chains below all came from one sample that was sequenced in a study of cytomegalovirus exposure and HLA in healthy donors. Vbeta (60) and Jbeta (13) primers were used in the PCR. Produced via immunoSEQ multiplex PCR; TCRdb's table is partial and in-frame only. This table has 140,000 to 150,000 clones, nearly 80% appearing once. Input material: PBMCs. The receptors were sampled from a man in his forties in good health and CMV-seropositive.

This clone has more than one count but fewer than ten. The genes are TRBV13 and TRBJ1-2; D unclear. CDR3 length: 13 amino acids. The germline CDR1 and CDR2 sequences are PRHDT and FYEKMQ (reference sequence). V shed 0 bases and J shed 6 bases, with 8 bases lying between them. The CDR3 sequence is CASSLGNSNGYTF. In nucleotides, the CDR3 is TGTGCCAGCAGCTTAGGTAACAGCAATGGCTACACCTTC.

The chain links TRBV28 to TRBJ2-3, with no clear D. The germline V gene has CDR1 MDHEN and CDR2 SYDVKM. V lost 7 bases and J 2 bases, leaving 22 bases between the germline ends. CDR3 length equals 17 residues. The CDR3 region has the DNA TGTGCCAGCACCTTGCTTCTGCGACAACAGAACACAGATACGCAGTATTTT. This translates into CASTLLLRQQNTDTQYF. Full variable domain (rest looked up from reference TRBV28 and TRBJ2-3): DVKVTQSSRYLVKRTGEKVFLECVQDMDHENMFWYRQDPGLGLRLIYFSYDVKMKEKGDIPEGYSVSREKKERFSLILESASTNQTSMYLCASTLLLRQQNTDTQYFGPGTRLTVL.

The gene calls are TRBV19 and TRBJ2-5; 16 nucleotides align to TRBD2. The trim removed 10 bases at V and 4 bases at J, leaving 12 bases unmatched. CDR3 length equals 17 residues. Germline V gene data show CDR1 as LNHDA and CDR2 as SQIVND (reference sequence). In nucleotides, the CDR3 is TGTGCCACCTCACCGGGACTAGCGGGAGGGCCGAGAGAGACCCAGTACTTC. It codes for CATSPGLAGGPRETQYF.

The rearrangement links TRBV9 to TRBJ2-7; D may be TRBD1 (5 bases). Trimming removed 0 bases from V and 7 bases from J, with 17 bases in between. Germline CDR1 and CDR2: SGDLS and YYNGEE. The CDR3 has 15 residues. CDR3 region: CASSVGGGRSEEQYF. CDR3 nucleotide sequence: TGTGCCAGCAGCGTAGGGGGCGGACGCTCAGAGGAGCAGTACTTC.

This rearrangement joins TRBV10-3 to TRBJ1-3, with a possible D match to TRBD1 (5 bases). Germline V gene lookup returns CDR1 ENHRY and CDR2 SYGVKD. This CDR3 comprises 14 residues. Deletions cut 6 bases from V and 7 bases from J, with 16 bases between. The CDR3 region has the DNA TGTGCCATCAGAGCTGTTGCAGGGAGGAACACCATATATTTT. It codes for CAIRAVAGRNTIYF.

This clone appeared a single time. As DNA, the CDR3 is TGTGCCAGTAGTTCCGCAGGGGGCGCCTACAATGAGCAGTTCTTC. This encodes CASSSAGGAYNEQFF. The chain links TRBV19 to TRBJ2-1; 8 bases are shared with TRBD1. The CDR3 is 15 amino acids. V gave up 5 bases and J gave up 2 bases; unmatched junction bases: 5. CDR1 LNHDA and CDR2 SQIVND come from the germline V gene (reference sequence).

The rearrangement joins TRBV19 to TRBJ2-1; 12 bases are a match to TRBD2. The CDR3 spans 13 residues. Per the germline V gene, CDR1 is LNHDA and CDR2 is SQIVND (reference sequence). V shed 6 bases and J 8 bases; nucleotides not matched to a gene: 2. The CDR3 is CASRTSGSHEQFF. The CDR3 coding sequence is TGTGCCAGTAGGACTAGCGGGAGTCATGAGCAGTTCTTC.

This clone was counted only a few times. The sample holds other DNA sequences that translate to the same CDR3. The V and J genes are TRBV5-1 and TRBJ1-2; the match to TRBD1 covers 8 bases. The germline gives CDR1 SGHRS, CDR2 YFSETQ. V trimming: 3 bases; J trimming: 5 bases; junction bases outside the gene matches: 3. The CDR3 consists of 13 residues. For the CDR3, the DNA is TGCGCCAGCAGCTCCCAGGGGGCGTATGGCTACACCTTC. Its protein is CASSSQGAYGYTF.

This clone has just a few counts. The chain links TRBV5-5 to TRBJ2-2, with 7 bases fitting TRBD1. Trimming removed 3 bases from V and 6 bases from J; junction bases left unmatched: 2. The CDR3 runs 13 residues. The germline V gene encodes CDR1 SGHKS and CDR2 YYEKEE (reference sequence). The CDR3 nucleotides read TGTGCCAGCAGCTGGGGGACAGCCGGGGAGCTGTTTTTT. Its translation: CASSWGTAGELFF.

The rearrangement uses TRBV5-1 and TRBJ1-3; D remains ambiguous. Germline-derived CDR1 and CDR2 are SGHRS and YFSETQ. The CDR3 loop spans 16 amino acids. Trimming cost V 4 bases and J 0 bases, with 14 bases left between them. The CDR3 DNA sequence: TGCGCCAGCAGCCCCGGGATTTCAAGCTCTGGAAACACCATATATTTT. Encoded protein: CASSPGISSSGNTIYF.

CDR3 sequence: CASSLGEGGTDTQYF. As DNA, the CDR3 is TGTGCCAGCAGCTTAGGCGAAGGGGGCACAGATACGCAGTATTTT. This chain connects TRBV11-3 to TRBJ2-3; possibly TRBD1 for D (5 bases). V lost 1 base to trimming and J lost 1 base, with 9 bases between them. CDR1 is SGHNT and CDR2 is YENEEA in the germline V gene. This CDR3 is 15 amino acids long.

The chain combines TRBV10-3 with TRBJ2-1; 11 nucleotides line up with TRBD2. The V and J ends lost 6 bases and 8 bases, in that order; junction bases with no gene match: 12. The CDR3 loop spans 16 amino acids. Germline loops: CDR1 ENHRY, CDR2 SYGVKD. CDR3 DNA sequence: TGTGCCATCAGCAAACATAGCGGGAGGGAAGCAGATGAGCAGTTCTTC. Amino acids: CAISKHSGREADEQFF.

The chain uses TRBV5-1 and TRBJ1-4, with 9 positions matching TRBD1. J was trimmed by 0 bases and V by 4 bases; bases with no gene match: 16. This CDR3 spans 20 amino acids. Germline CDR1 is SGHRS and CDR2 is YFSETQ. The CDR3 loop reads CASSRTGTGYSRATNEKLFF. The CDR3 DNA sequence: TGCGCCAGCAGCAGGACCGGGACAGGGTACAGTAGGGCAACTAATGAAAAACTGTTTTTT.

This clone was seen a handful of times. CDR3 in DNA: TGTGCCAGCAGTGTCGGGGGGCGGCTAGCGGGGCGGGCGCAGTATTTT. Its protein is CASSVGGRLAGRAQYF. The gene calls are TRBV2 and TRBJ2-3, with TRBD2 matching over 9 bases. Losses at the gene ends were 4 bases for V and 10 bases for J; bases not matched to a gene: 15. This CDR3 is 16 amino acids long. Per germline, CDR1 SNHLY and CDR2 FYNNEI.

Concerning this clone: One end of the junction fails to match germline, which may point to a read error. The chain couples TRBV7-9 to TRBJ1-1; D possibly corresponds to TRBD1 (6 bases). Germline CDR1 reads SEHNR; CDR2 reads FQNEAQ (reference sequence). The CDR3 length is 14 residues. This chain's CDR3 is CSSRPGAENTEAFF. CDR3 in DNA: TGTTCCAGCAGACCAGGGGCCGAGAACACTGAAGCTTTCTTT.

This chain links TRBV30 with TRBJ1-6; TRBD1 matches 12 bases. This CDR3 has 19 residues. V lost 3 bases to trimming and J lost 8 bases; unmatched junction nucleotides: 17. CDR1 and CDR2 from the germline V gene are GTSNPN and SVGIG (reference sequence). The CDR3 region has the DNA TGTGCCTGGAGCCTATCCCCGTGGGGACAGGGGGCGAAAGATTCACCCCTCCACTTT. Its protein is CAWSLSPWGQGAKDSPLHF.

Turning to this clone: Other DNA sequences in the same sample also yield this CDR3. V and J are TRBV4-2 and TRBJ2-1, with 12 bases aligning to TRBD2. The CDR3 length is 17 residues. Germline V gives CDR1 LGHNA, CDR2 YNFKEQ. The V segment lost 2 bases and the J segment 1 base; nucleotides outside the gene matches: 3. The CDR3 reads CASSQSLAGGSYNEQFF. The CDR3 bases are TGTGCCAGCAGCCAATCACTAGCGGGAGGTTCCTACAATGAGCAGTTCTTC.

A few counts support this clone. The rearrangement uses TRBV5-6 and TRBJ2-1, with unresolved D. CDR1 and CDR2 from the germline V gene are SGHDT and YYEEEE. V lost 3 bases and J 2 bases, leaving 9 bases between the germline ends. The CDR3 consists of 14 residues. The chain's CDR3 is CASSSPVTYNEQFF. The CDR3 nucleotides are TGTGCCAGCAGCTCTCCAGTGACCTACAATGAGCAGTTCTTC. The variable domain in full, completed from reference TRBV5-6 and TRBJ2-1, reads DAGVTQSPTHLIKTRGQQVTLRCSPKSGHDTVSWYQQALGQGPQFIFQYYEEEERQRGNFPDRFSGHQFPNYSSELNVNALLLGDSALYLCASSSPVTYNEQFFGPGTRLTVL.

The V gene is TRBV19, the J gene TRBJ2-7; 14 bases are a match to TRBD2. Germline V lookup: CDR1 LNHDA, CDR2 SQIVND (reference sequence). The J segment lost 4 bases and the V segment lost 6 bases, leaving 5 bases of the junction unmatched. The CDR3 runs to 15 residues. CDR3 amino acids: CASRGTSGSNYEQYF. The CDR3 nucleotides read TGTGCCAGTAGGGGGACTAGCGGGAGTAATTACGAGCAGTACTTC.

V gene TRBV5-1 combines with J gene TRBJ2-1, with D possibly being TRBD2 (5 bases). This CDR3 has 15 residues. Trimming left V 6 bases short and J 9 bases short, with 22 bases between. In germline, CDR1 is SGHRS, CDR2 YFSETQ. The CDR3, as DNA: TGCGCCAGCACCCCAAGGGTGGACGGGATAGGTGAGCAGTTCTTC. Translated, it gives CASTPRVDGIGEQFF.